Included here is one TCR beta chain sequence, with context. Antigen: not known. The data belong to a study of T cell responses to AZD1222 COVID-19 vaccine. Study-wide results and limits: Vaccination with two AZD1222 doses was followed by a rise in Spike-specific TCR breadth and depth. Without day 14 samples, only post-peak T cell repertoires were studied. There were mostly white British donors and more females than males, and clonal diversity was possibly underestimated.

The CDR3 extends over 14 amino acids. Germline V gene data show CDR1 as LGHDT and CDR2 as YNNKEL (reference sequence). Trimming took 1 base from V and 9 from J; bases not matched to a gene: 3. Some clones are missing from TCRdb's copy, which holds only in-frame ones; the method was immunoSEQ multiplex PCR. This table has tens of thousands of clones, 75% to 90% appearing once. This specimen consisted of peripheral blood, obtained on day 0 of AZD1222 vaccination. The rearrangement uses TRBV3-1 (or the pseudogene TRBV3-2) and TRBJ2-1, with 10 bases identical to TRBD2. This TCR was recovered from an adult in good health. The DNA for the CDR3 is TGTGCCAGCAGCCAAGGGACTAGCGGTTTTGAGCAGTTCTTC. Its translation: CASSQGTSGFEQFF.